This is a list of T cell receptor beta chains from one sample in a study of cytomegalovirus exposure and HLA in healthy donors. Profiling relied on immunoSEQ multiplex PCR, and the TCRdb table lists in-frame clones only, not all of them. The sample lists some 120,000 clones; over 60% were seen once. Sequenced input: PBMCs. All receptors derive from a woman aged 25 to 39 in good health and CMV-seronegative. CDR3s include the opening cysteine and the closing phenylalanine or tryptophan. D genes are given only for firm matches. Only some rows state a clone size, as once, few, many or a class for expanded clones.

D gene	V gene	clone size	J gene	CDR3 protein	CDR3 DNA
TRBD2	TRBV30	NA	TRBJ2-3	CASAGGLTDTQYF	TGTGCCTCAGCGGGAGGGCTCACAGATACGCAGTATTTT
NA	TRBV27	few	TRBJ2-1	CASSSMSSPFSYNEQFF	TGTGCCAGCAGTTCGATGAGTTCTCCCTTCTCCTACAATGAGCAGTTCTTC
TRBD1	TRBV28	NA	TRBJ1-2	CASDEGARGYTF	TGTGCCAGCGATGAGGGGGCTCGCGGCTACACCTTC
NA	TRBV7-9	few	TRBJ1-2	CASSLGPQGEDGYTF	TGTGCCAGCAGCTTAGGGCCTCAGGGTGAGGATGGCTACACCTTC
TRBD1	TRBV2	once	TRBJ1-5	CASNRFSGTGANQPQHF	TGTGCCAGCAATCGGTTCTCCGGGACAGGGGCCAATCAGCCCCAGCATTTT
TRBD2	TRBV11-2	few	TRBJ2-7	CASSAPGLAGVPYEQYF	TGTGCCAGCAGCGCTCCTGGACTAGCGGGAGTCCCCTACGAGCAGTACTTC
NA	TRBV18	NA	TRBJ1-5	CASSPSHSSNQPQHF	TGTGCCAGCTCACCTTCTCACAGTAGCAATCAGCCCCAGCATTTT
TRBD2	TRBV10-1	NA	TRBJ2-3	CASKILAGGPSTDTQYF	TGCGCCAGCAAGATCCTAGCGGGAGGGCCTAGCACAGATACGCAGTATTTT
NA	TRBV29-1	NA	TRBJ2-3	CSVTGTSSTDTQYF	TGCAGCGTGACCGGGACTTCTAGCACAGATACGCAGTATTTT
TRBD2	TRBV25-1	NA	TRBJ2-7	CASSGLAGYYEQYF	TGTGCCAGCAGTGGGCTAGCGGGATACTACGAGCAGTACTTC
NA	TRBV7-3	NA	TRBJ1-3	CASSLTGPPGNTIYF	TGTGCCAGCAGCTTAACGGGGCCCCCTGGAAACACCATATATTTT
NA	TRBV2	NA	TRBJ2-3	CASRQGDTQYF	TGTGCCAGCAGACAGGGAGATACGCAGTATTTT
TRBD2	TRBV28	NA	TRBJ2-5	CASRYTSGRAGETQYF	TGTGCCAGCAGATATACTAGCGGGAGGGCGGGGGAGACCCAGTACTTC
NA	TRBV6-5	few	TRBJ2-7	CASSYSYGTLTYEQYF	TGTGCCAGCAGTTACTCTTACGGGACTCTAACCTACGAGCAGTACTTC
TRBD2	TRBV27	few	TRBJ2-7	CASSPAGVGYEQYF	TGTGCCAGCAGTCCAGCGGGAGTGGGCTACGAGCAGTACTTC
NA	TRBV14	NA	TRBJ2-7	CASSTRTELNYEQYF	TGTGCCAGCAGCACCCGGACAGAACTTAACTACGAGCAGTACTTC
TRBD1	TRBV27	NA	TRBJ1-4	CASNLGQGSEKLFF	TGTGCCAGCAACCTAGGACAGGGGAGTGAAAAACTGTTTTTT
TRBD2	TRBV19	NA	TRBJ2-7	CASSLLAGSYEQYF	TGTGCCAGTAGTCTACTAGCGGGATCCTACGAGCAGTACTTC
NA	TRBV10-1	few	TRBJ2-7	CASSRDLSSYEQYF	TGCGCCAGCAGTCGGGATCTGAGCTCCTACGAGCAGTACTTC
TRBD1	TRBV4-3	NA	TRBJ2-7	CASSRKEMTSGTGTSYEQYF	TGCGCCAGCAGCCGAAAGGAGATGACGTCCGGGACAGGGACTTCCTACGAGCAGTACTTC
TRBD1	TRBV28	NA	TRBJ1-4	CASRRPGGDEKLFF	TGTGCCAGCAGGCGCCCAGGGGGCGATGAAAAACTGTTTTTT
NA	TRBV29-1	few	TRBJ2-1	CSVAGTYNEQFF	TGCAGCGTGGCCGGGACTTACAATGAGCAGTTCTTC
NA	TRBV30	NA	TRBJ2-2	CAWSVVSAGELFF	TGTGCCTGGAGTGTAGTCAGCGCCGGGGAGCTGTTTTTT
TRBD1	TRBV6-1	NA	TRBJ1-2	CASSEGQGREYYGYTF	TGTGCCAGCAGTGAAGGACAGGGGAGGGAATACTATGGCTACACCTTC
TRBD1	TRBV6-1	few	TRBJ2-3	CGLDRGTDTQYF	TGTGGCCTGGACAGGGGCACAGATACGCAGTATTTT
TRBD2	TRBV5-1	NA	TRBJ2-7	CASSPETSFSYEQYF	TGCGCCAGCAGCCCGGAGACTAGCTTCTCCTACGAGCAGTACTTC
TRBD1	TRBV5-1	NA	TRBJ1-4	CASSIRTGNEKLFF	TGCGCCAGCAGCATACGGACAGGGAATGAAAAACTGTTTTTT
NA	TRBV2	NA	TRBJ2-7	CASIMKTRNHF	TGTGCCAGCATAATGAAGACTAGAAATCACTTC
NA	TRBV7-9	NA	TRBJ1-1	CASSPTTQNTEAFF	TGTGCCAGCAGCCCTACGACTCAGAACACTGAAGCTTTCTTT
NA	TRBV7-6	NA	TRBJ2-7	CASSLGTGTYEQYF	TGTGCCAGCAGCTTAGGAACGGGTACCTACGAGCAGTACTTC
TRBD2	TRBV25-1	few	TRBJ2-3	CASSGSSGRAPSTDTQYF	TGTGCCAGCAGTGGGTCTAGCGGGAGGGCTCCTAGCACAGATACGCAGTATTTT
NA	TRBV30	NA	TRBJ1-5	CAWSVRGNQPQHF	TGTGCCTGGAGTGTACGCGGAAATCAGCCCCAGCATTTT
TRBD1	TRBV28	NA	TRBJ1-4	CASSPGTGGHEKLFF	TGTGCCAGCAGTCCCGGGACAGGGGGGCATGAAAAACTGTTTTTT